This TCR beta chain is drawn from a study of blood T cell repertoires in COVID-19. Across the whole study: COVID-19 samples, acute and convalescent, were from the United States, Italy and Spain. T cells, B-cell-depleted T cells, or PBMCs supplied cDNA or gDNA.

Germline loops: CDR1 LNHDA, CDR2 SQIVND (reference sequence). The CDR3 contains 14 residues. V lost 1 base and J lost 3, with 10 bases in between. Per the original data handling: Amplification of reference gene primers was used by the study to estimate nucleated cell counts. Libraries were prepared by immunoSEQ multiplex PCR; TCRdb keeps only in-frame clonotypes and omits some of them. Clonal size and the V and J genes are those of that table, whereas D and trimming came from the DNA. This table holds about 39,000 clones, 80% to 90% found once. The TCR was taken from a man aged 35 to 55 with active COVID-19. Sequencing used peripheral blood. The V gene is TRBV19, the J gene TRBJ2-7, with D perhaps TRBD2 (5 bases). The CDR3 loop reads CASSIVADFYEQYF. The CDR3 DNA reads as TGTGCCAGTAGTATAGTTGCGGACTTCTACGAGCAGTACTTC.